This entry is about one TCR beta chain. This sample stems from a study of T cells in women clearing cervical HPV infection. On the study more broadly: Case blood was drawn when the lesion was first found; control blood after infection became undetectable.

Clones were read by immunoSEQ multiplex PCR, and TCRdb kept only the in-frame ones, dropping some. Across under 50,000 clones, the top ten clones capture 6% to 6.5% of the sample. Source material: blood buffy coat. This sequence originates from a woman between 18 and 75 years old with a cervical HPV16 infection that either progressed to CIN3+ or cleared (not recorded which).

CDR3 DNA (partial): TGTGCCAGCAGTGAACCCCGTACAGGGAGGTTGGGGACTGAA. This gives the protein CASSEPRTGRLGTE. The whole CDR3 sequence reads CASSEPRTGRLGTEAFF. The gene calls are TRBV6-1 and TRBJ1-1; D might be TRBD1 (6 bases). Read data end 3 residues before the CDR3 end; the end is taken from the germline J gene. Trimming removed 2 bases from V and 5 bases from J, with 21 bases in between. The CDR3 length is 17 residues. From germline, CDR1 is MNHNS and CDR2 SASEGT.